The clone carrying this TCR beta chain showed up just once. What it recognizes is unknown. Method: immunoSEQ multiplex PCR; TCRdb's copy keeps in-frame clones and lacks some. Of 45,000 to 55,000 clones in the sample, around 83% were seen once. The germline V gene has CDR1 LNHNV and CDR2 YYDKDF (reference sequence). The CDR3 covers 16 residues. Trimming took off 5 bases at V and 3 bases at J, with 19 bases between the two ends. Treatment of patients with chemo-refractory metastatic non-small-cell lung cancer consisted of focal radiation plus CTLA-4 blockade with ipilimumab. The data derive from a study of radiotherapy plus CTLA-4 blockade in lung cancer. In the study overall: Objective responses occurred in 15% to 20% of patients; about 34% had disease control. Study-wide points: The authors reported that early blood T cell clone dynamics, with interferon-beta, best predicted response.

The sequences come from peripheral blood, collected from a patient treated with radiotherapy plus ipilimumab. The TCR comes from a human donor with non-small cell lung cancer who had stable disease on radiotherapy plus ipilimumab. The chain couples TRBV15 to TRBJ1-2, with D maybe TRBD1 (5 bases). The CDR3 is CATSSQAGPPDYGYTF. The CDR3 DNA reads as TGTGCCACCAGCTCCCAAGCGGGACCGCCTGACTATGGCTACACCTTC.